The source of this TCR beta chain is a study of Tregs in tolerant kidney transplant recipients (dated by TCRdb to between 2018 and 2021). In the study overall: The study used TCRbeta sequencing to identify donor-specific regulatory T cells before combined kidney and bone marrow transplantation, then tracked those cells after transplant. TCRbeta repertoire sequencing was used in a few healthy controls to compare several ways of expanding Tregs specific for an allogeneic donor. The paper as a whole reports these results and caveats: The study was constrained by small patient numbers, and validation of the findings is required in larger populations and under other immunosuppression protocols. Biological reproducibility was not directly addressed, though technical replication error appeared minimal. Expanding Tregs with activated donor B cells appeared to identify the most biologically relevant and donor-specific TCRbeta repertoire.

With regard to this clone: What this receptor recognizes is not known. No much larger clonotype is one base removed from it; base qualities were not supplied.

Genomic DNA was extracted from sorted cells with the QIAGEN DNeasy Blood and Tissue Kit for TCRbeta CDR3 sequencing. High-throughput TCRbeta CDR3 sequencing, which included PCR amplification with bias correction and internal controls, was done commercially through immunoSEQ. The authors' analysis ran thus. Unique productive TCRbeta sequences were defined by CDR3 nucleotide sequence where primers matched, and otherwise by CDR3 amino acid sequence together with Vbeta and Jbeta genes. Sorting error was corrected by removing sequences shared between sorted populations at a frequency ratio of 2:1 or less, and the remaining shared sequences were assigned to the higher population. Sequences were defined as donor-reactive when expanded at least 5-fold in CFSE-low cells versus unstimulated cells and present at a frequency of at least 0.01% in CFSE-low cells. Jensen-Shannon divergence, calculated on the top 100 TCRbeta sequences ranked by frequency, was used to quantify repertoire divergence. When a sample had multiple sequencing runs, each run was corrected for sorting error separately and the runs were then pooled. Sourced from immuneACCESS, this table was stored by TCRdb with only in-frame sequences that have V and J called. A share of the clones is absent; for the studies checked, an unresolved V gene accounts for under half, and the remainder has no known explanation. V, J and clone size reflect that table, while D and trimming were determined from the DNA. Recorded for this sample are some 110,000 clones; roughly nine tenths of them occurred a single time. The ten biggest clones cover around 0.58% of the sample.

Unstimulated Tregs (CD4+CD25+CD127-), CD4+ non-Tregs (CD4+CD25-), CD4 and CD8 cells were FACS-sorted from thawed PBMCs. Healthy control blood was obtained either as purchased buffy coats or from healthy volunteers. Healthy control blood was processed by Ficoll density gradient to PBMCs and cryopreserved; patient PBMCs were collected before and after transplant. The source material was CD4+ T cells from blood. The TCR comes from a human donor in good health.

The DNA sequence follows: TGCGCCAGCAGGGGAAGAGAGTTTAGCACAGATACGCAGTATTTT. This yields the protein CASRGREFSTDTQYF. This sequence uses TRBV5-1 and TRBJ2-3; the D gene cannot be resolved reliably. As encoded in the germline V gene, CDR1 is SGHRS while CDR2 is YFSETQ. Reading from cysteine to phenylalanine, the CDR3 counts 15 amino acids. Solely the CDR3 DNA is kept, with 45 bases framed from the first base. Trimming removed 5 bases from V and 0 bases from J, leaving 13 bases between the germline ends.